The rows below give T cell receptor beta chains drawn from one sample of a study of technical replicates of blood from a few donors. The repertoire was sequenced with immunoSEQ multiplex PCR; TCRdb's copy has only in-frame clones and lacks some. The sample has approximately 76,000 clones; roughly 90% are singletons. The sample was T cells isolated from PBMCs. The receptors originated from a human donor in good health. CDR3s include the opening cysteine and the closing phenylalanine or tryptophan. The D gene is left open where the match is weak. Clone size is not always given. Where it is, it says once, few, many or a class for expanded clones.

clone_size: once
d_call: TRBD2
j_call: TRBJ2-5
v_call: TRBV5-6
cdr3_nt: TGTGCCAGCAGCTTGGGACTAGCGGGGCAAGAGACCCAGTACTTC
cdr3_aa: CASSLGLAGQETQYF

clone_size: NA
d_call: NA
j_call: TRBJ1-5
v_call: TRBV2
cdr3_nt: TGTGCCAGCAGCCCGGAGGGCCTTAGCAATCAGCCCCAGCATTTT
cdr3_aa: CASSPEGLSNQPQHF

clone_size: few
d_call: NA
j_call: TRBJ1-1
v_call: TRBV2
cdr3_nt: TGTGCCAGCAGTGAAACAGGACTGAACACTGAAGCTTTCTTT
cdr3_aa: CASSETGLNTEAFF

clone_size: NA
d_call: TRBD2
j_call: TRBJ2-1
v_call: TRBV7-8
cdr3_nt: TGTGCCAGCAGCTTAGGGGTACGCGGGAGGGGCGATGAGCAGTTCTTC
cdr3_aa: CASSLGVRGRGDEQFF

clone_size: NA
d_call: TRBD2
j_call: TRBJ2-7
v_call: TRBV11-2
cdr3_nt: TGTGCCAGCAGCCTGACTAGCGGGAATTACGAGCAGTACTTC
cdr3_aa: CASSLTSGNYEQYF

clone_size: NA
d_call: NA
j_call: TRBJ2-7
v_call: TRBV19
cdr3_nt: TGTGCCAGTAGTGCTCACAGGGTGGGCGGGTACGAGCAGTACTTC
cdr3_aa: CASSAHRVGGYEQYF

clone_size: NA
d_call: NA
j_call: TRBJ1-5
v_call: TRBV6-1
cdr3_nt: TGTGCCAGCAGTGAAATCGAGGATCAGCCCCAGCATTTT
cdr3_aa: CASSEIEDQPQHF

clone_size: NA
d_call: TRBD1
j_call: TRBJ1-2
v_call: TRBV5-1
cdr3_nt: TGCGCCACGTCCCAGGGGGACTCTAACTATGGCTACACCTTC
cdr3_aa: CATSQGDSNYGYTF

clone_size: once
d_call: NA
j_call: TRBJ1-2
v_call: TRBV2
cdr3_nt: TGTGCCAGCAGTGACAGGGCAGGGACTAACTATGGCTACACCTTC
cdr3_aa: CASSDRAGTNYGYTF

clone_size: NA
d_call: NA
j_call: TRBJ1-1
v_call: TRBV5-6
cdr3_nt: TGTGCCAGCAGCTTGAGATCGGTGTACAACACTGAAGCTTTCTTT
cdr3_aa: CASSLRSVYNTEAFF

clone_size: NA
d_call: TRBD2
j_call: TRBJ2-3
v_call: TRBV5-6
cdr3_nt: TGTGCCAGCAGAGGACTAGCAACCTACTATAGCACAGATACGCAGTATTTT
cdr3_aa: CASRGLATYYSTDTQYF

clone_size: NA
d_call: NA
j_call: TRBJ2-7
v_call: TRBV4-1
cdr3_nt: TGCGCCAGCAGCCAAACAGAACAGGTCGGTTACGAGCAGTACTTC
cdr3_aa: CASSQTEQVGYEQYF

clone_size: NA
d_call: NA
j_call: TRBJ2-7
v_call: TRBV7-6
cdr3_nt: TGTGCCAGCAGCCCCCCTGACACCTACGAGCAGTACTTC
cdr3_aa: CASSPPDTYEQYF

clone_size: NA
d_call: NA
j_call: TRBJ2-4
v_call: TRBV5-5
cdr3_nt: TGTGCCAGCAGCTTGTCCCAGAAAAACATTCAGTACTTC
cdr3_aa: CASSLSQKNIQYF

clone_size: NA
d_call: NA
j_call: TRBJ1-2
v_call: TRBV14
cdr3_nt: TGTGCCAGCAGCCAAGATGCCTCTTGGGGGGTCCCTAACTATGGCTACACCTTC
cdr3_aa: CASSQDASWGVPNYGYTF

clone_size: NA
d_call: TRBD2
j_call: TRBJ2-1
v_call: TRBV7-3
cdr3_nt: TGTGCCAGCAGCCCTCAGACCCTATTAGCGGGGGCCCTTAGTAATGAGCAGTTCTTC
cdr3_aa: CASSPQTLLAGALSNEQFF

clone_size: NA
d_call: TRBD1
j_call: TRBJ2-7
v_call: TRBV4-1
cdr3_nt: TGCGCCAGCAGCTCCGGGACAGGCCGGGGTCCCTACGAGCAGTACTTC
cdr3_aa: CASSSGTGRGPYEQYF

clone_size: NA
d_call: NA
j_call: TRBJ1-1
v_call: TRBV19
cdr3_nt: TGTGCCAGTAGTCCCCGGGACGTCCCTTTGGGGGGTGAAGCTTTCTTT
cdr3_aa: CASSPRDVPLGGEAFF

clone_size: NA
d_call: TRBD2
j_call: TRBJ2-1
v_call: TRBV19
cdr3_nt: TGTGCCAGCAGGGAGGGAATCTACAATGAGCAGTTCTTC
cdr3_aa: CASREGIYNEQFF

clone_size: NA
d_call: NA
j_call: TRBJ1-5
v_call: TRBV15
cdr3_nt: TGTGCCACCAGCCGAGAGAGAAATCAGCCCCAGCATTTT
cdr3_aa: CATSRERNQPQHF

clone_size: NA
d_call: TRBD2
j_call: TRBJ2-7
v_call: TRBV28
cdr3_nt: TGTGCCAGCAGACGCCCGGGACTAGAGTCAAACGAGCAGTACTTC
cdr3_aa: CASRRPGLESNEQYF

clone_size: NA
d_call: NA
j_call: TRBJ2-2
v_call: TRBV5-1
cdr3_nt: TGCGCCAGCAGCTTGGCCTCGGGTACCGGGGAGCTGTTTTTT
cdr3_aa: CASSLASGTGELFF

clone_size: NA
d_call: TRBD2
j_call: TRBJ2-1
v_call: TRBV7-9
cdr3_nt: TGTGCCAGCAGCTCTAGCGGGAGGCCCTACAATGAGCAGTTCTTC
cdr3_aa: CASSSSGRPYNEQFF

clone_size: NA
d_call: NA
j_call: TRBJ1-2
v_call: TRBV15
cdr3_nt: TGTGCCACCAGCAGGGAGGTGGCAGCGCCCTATGGCTACACCTTC
cdr3_aa: CATSREVAAPYGYTF

clone_size: NA
d_call: NA
j_call: TRBJ2-3
v_call: TRBV7-2
cdr3_nt: TGTGCCAGCAGCTTCGCGTTGCAAGATACGCAGTATTTT
cdr3_aa: CASSFALQDTQYF

clone_size: NA
d_call: TRBD2
j_call: TRBJ2-5
v_call: TRBV5-6
cdr3_nt: TGTGCCAGCAGCTTAAGCGGGGGGGCCGGGACCCAGTACTTC
cdr3_aa: CASSLSGGAGTQYF

clone_size: NA
d_call: TRBD1
j_call: TRBJ2-6
v_call: TRBV14
cdr3_nt: TGTGCCAGCAGCCATGAGGACAGGGCTGGGGCCAACGTCCTGACTTTC
cdr3_aa: CASSHEDRAGANVLTF

clone_size: few
d_call: NA
j_call: TRBJ1-1
v_call: TRBV11-3
cdr3_nt: TGTGCCAGCAGCTTAGGGTTGGGCGGACAGATAGAAGCTTTCTTT
cdr3_aa: CASSLGLGGQIEAFF

clone_size: once
d_call: NA
j_call: TRBJ2-2
v_call: TRBV5-4
cdr3_nt: TGTGCCAGCAGCTCCCCCGGGACACCTCCCACCGGGGAGCTGTTTTTT
cdr3_aa: CASSSPGTPPTGELFF

clone_size: NA
d_call: TRBD2
j_call: TRBJ2-3
v_call: TRBV4-2
cdr3_nt: TGTGCCAGCAGCCAGTCTAGCGGGGGCCCCTCGGGAGATACGCAGTATTTT
cdr3_aa: CASSQSSGGPSGDTQYF

clone_size: NA
d_call: TRBD1
j_call: TRBJ2-1
v_call: TRBV19
cdr3_nt: TGTGCCAGTAGTTCAACAGGGGGTTCCTACAATGAGCAGTTCTTC
cdr3_aa: CASSSTGGSYNEQFF